This T cell receptor beta chain was profiled in a study of blood T cell repertoires in COVID-19. Across the study: Samples came from the United States, Italy and Spain, spanning acute and convalescent COVID-19. T cells, B-cell-depleted T cells, or PBMCs supplied cDNA or gDNA.

Methods used by the authors: Amplification of reference gene primers was used by the study to estimate nucleated cell counts. Assay: immunoSEQ multiplex PCR; the TCRdb copy retains only in-frame clones and omits some. D and trimming were read from the DNA, whereas the V and J calls and clone size are those reported in that table. The sample consists of 40,000 to 65,000 clones, more than 70% of them appearing once. V gave up 2 bases and J gave up 8 bases, with 12 bases separating them. The germline V gene encodes CDR1 SGHVS and CDR2 FQNEAQ. The CDR3 has 14 amino acids. Material: peripheral blood. This chain joins TRBV7-8 and TRBJ1-4; no definite D call. The receptor was isolated from a man between 65 and 85 years old with active COVID-19. CDR3 residues: CASSLNSGREKLFF. CDR3 DNA: TGTGCCAGCAGCTTAAACAGTGGTCGGGAAAAACTGTTTTTT. Full variable domain (rest looked up from reference TRBV7-8 and TRBJ1-4): GAGVSQSPRYKVAKRGQDVALRCDPISGHVSLFWYQQALGQGPEFLTYFQNEAQLDKSGLPSDRFFAERPEGSVSTLKIQRTQQEDSAVYLCASSLNSGREKLFFGSGTQLSVL.